This TCR beta chain was sequenced for a study of blood T cell repertoires in COVID-19 (dated by TCRdb to 2018 to 2020). Regarding the complete study: Samples covering the acute and convalescent phases of COVID-19 were provided by collaborators in the United States, Italy and Spain. Nearly every sample came with metadata listing a de-identified subject ID, COVID-19 status, age in years and sex. The samples were drawn from two sources: the first 160 participants of the ongoing ImmuneRACE study, and 1,000 to 1,500 subjects contributed by 6 global collaborators. Subjects who had been exposed to COVID-19, were actively infected with it, or had recovered from it provided the deeply sampled blood TCRbeta repertoires that made up the dataset. A freely available public database, intended as a resource for researchers studying the immune response to SARS-CoV-2, is where the repertoires were released. The material from the prospective study consisted of cDNA or gDNA derived from T cells, B-cell-depleted T cells, or PBMCs. Where available, HLA class I and class II types were taken from metadata supplied by the sample provider and were not determined by assay-based typing.

The collaborating institutions used their own protocols to collect whole blood in K2EDTA tubes. For TCRbeta analysis, collaborator samples were shipped as frozen whole blood, as isolated PBMCs, or as DNA extracted from either sample type. The V end loses 0 bases and the J end loses 6 bases, and a stretch of 9 bases separates them. Counted from cysteine to phenylalanine, this CDR3 has 13 amino acids. This entry keeps only the CDR3 DNA: 39 bases, framed from base 1. The germline V gene supplies CDR1 SGHRS and CDR2 YFSETQ. As concerns this clone: The clone's antigen remains unknown. No base quality information exists; no much larger clone differs at one position.

The study at large found these results: How much clinical and demographic metadata was included differed by source and by participant, and the metadata was provided uncurated.

TCRbeta CDR3 regions were amplified from genomic DNA using the immunoSEQ Assay, a bias-controlled multiplex PCR. In the source study's methods: The number of nucleated cells in each sample was estimated from the amplification of reference gene primers within the assay. To quantify the absolute abundance of each unique TCRbeta CDR3 rearrangement, sequence reads were collapsed and filtered. For each sample, productive Simpson clonality was calculated as the square root of Simpson's diversity index over productive rearrangements. TCRdb retrieved this table from immuneACCESS and kept in-frame rearrangements only. Not all clones are present; in checked studies, unresolved V genes account for under half, and no reason is known for the remainder. Clone size and V and J calls were adopted from that table, with D and trimming inferred from the DNA. For this sample the table gives 65,000 to 75,000 clones, of which 65% to 90% were detected only once. Of the sample, around two fifths is held by the ten largest clones.

The source material was peripheral blood. The V and J genes are TRBV5-1 and TRBJ1-2; perhaps TRBD1 is the D gene, with 5 bases matching. This sequence was found in a man aged 80 or over with acute or convalescent COVID-19. The CDR3 corresponds to CASSLGTRDGYTF. The sequenced DNA: TGCGCCAGCAGCTTGGGGACACGAGATGGCTACACCTTC.